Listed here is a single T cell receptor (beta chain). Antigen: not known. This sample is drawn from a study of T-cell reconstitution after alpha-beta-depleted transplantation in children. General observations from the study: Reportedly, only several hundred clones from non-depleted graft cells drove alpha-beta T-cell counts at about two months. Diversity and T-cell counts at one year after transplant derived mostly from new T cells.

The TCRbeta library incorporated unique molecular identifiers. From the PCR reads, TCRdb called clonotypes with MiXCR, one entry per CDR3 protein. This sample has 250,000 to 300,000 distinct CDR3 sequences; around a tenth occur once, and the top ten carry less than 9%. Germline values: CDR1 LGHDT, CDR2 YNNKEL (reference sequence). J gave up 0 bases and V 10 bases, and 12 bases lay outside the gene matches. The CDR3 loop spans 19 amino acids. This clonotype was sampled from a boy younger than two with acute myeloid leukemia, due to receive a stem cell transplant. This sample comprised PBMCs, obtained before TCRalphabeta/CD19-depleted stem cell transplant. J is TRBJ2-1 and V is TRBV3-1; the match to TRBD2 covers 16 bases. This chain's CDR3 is CATCQVGLAGGSSYNEQFF. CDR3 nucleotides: TGTGCCACCTGCCAAGTGGGACTAGCGGGAGGGAGCTCCTACAATGAGCAGTTCTTC.